The source of this TCR beta chain is a study of cytomegalovirus exposure and HLA in healthy donors. The CDR3 loop spans 14 amino acids. V lost 3 bases to trimming and J lost 7 bases, with 13 bases between them. Germline assignment: CDR1 LNHDA and CDR2 SQIVND (reference sequence). Sequencing was performed with immunoSEQ multiplex PCR; in TCRdb, only in-frame clones are kept and a portion is missing. Of 100,000 to 150,000 clones listed, around nine tenths are singletons. The rearrangement joins TRBV19 to TRBJ1-5; D is unresolved. The source of this sequence is a woman aged 18-29 years in good health and CMV-seronegative. The sequencing sample was made of PBMCs. The CDR3 DNA follows: TGTGCCAGTAGTATCTCGGCAGCAGGACAGCCCCAGCATTTT. As protein: CASSISAAGQPQHF.